The next 12 T cell receptor beta chains were all read from a single sample in a study of spatial heterogeneity in lung cancer. Time point of the sample: sample taken at primary tumor resection. From tumor, nontumor lung or frozen PBMC, whole RNA was taken unsorted for sequencing. TCRdb fed the 5' RACE reads into MiXCR, producing one record per CDR3 protein. The table includes about 5,000 distinct CDR3 sequences, around 19% detected once. The sequencing here drew on normal lung tissue next to the tumor, taken at surgery. These receptors all stem from a male donor with early-stage non-small cell lung cancer.

As to this clonotype: This beta chain turned up in a library designed for alpha chains; as an off-target read, its abundance says little. This sequence joins TRBV20-1 and TRBJ2-3; no definite D call. V was cut by 0 bases and J by 2 bases, with 15 bases left in between. Germline V CDR1 and CDR2: DFQATT, SNEGSKA (reference sequence). The CDR3 length is 16 residues. CDR3 residues: CSARDPNSIYTDTQYF. CDR3 nucleotide sequence: TGCAGTGCTAGAGATCCCAACTCCATCTACACAGATACGCAGTATTTT.

This clonotype was recorded only once. This beta chain is a stray read from a library made for alpha chains; its abundance is not meaningful. The chain joins TRBV28 to TRBJ2-7; 9 bases agree with TRBD2. The CDR3 has 14 amino acids. V lost 1 base to trimming and J lost 3 bases; unmatched junction nucleotides: 1. Germline CDR1 and CDR2: MDHEN and SYDVKM. The CDR3, as DNA: TGTGCCAGCAGTTTATTAGCGGGAGTCTACGAGCAGTACTTC. Protein: CASSLLAGVYEQYF.

This clonotype was counted at least ten times. Little can be read into the size of this beta chain, an off-target read in a library designed for alpha chains. This rearrangement joins TRBV5-1 to TRBJ2-1; tentatively, D is TRBD2 (6 bases). The CDR3 length is 14 residues. V gave up 4 bases and J gave up 0 bases, with 8 bases separating them. CDR1 is SGHRS, CDR2 YFSETQ, per germline. For the CDR3, the DNA is TGCGCCAGCAGCCACGGGAGCTCCTACAATGAGCAGTTCTTC. As protein: CASSHGSSYNEQFF.

This clonotype has more than one count but fewer than ten. This beta chain is an off-target read within a library intended for alpha chains, so its frequency means little. The chain has TRBV14 and TRBJ2-3; 8 nucleotides match TRBD1. This CDR3 region has 14 residues. The V and J ends lost 1 base and 7 bases, in that order; junction bases with no gene match: 4. Germline V gene sequence: CDR1 SGHDN, CDR2 FVKESK. The CDR3 protein is CASSQVTRGHTQYF. The CDR3 region has the DNA TGTGCCAGCAGCCAAGTTACCAGGGGGCATACGCAGTATTTT.

As to this clonotype: Because the library targeted alpha chains, this beta chain is an off-target read whose size means little. V usage is TRBV5-1 and J usage is TRBJ2-2; D remains unclear. This CDR3 region has 14 residues. The V gene's germline CDR1 is SGHRS and CDR2 YFSETQ. V lost 0 bases and J lost 1, with 4 bases in between. CDR3 DNA sequence: TGCGCCAGCAGCTTGGGACTGAACACCGGGGAGCTGTTTTTT. It yields the protein CASSLGLNTGELFF.

This clonotype was observed a few times. This beta chain is a stray sequence in a library constructed for alpha chains; its clone size is not meaningful. The chain couples TRBV7-9 to TRBJ2-3; TRBD2 agrees at 8 bases. V was clipped by 0 bases and J by 5 bases; unmatched bases: 10. This CDR3 has 17 residues. CDR1 and CDR2 (germline): SEHNR, FQNEAQ (reference sequence). CDR3 nucleotides: TGTGCCAGCAGCTTAGCGACGGCGGGGGGCGCAGGAGATACGCAGTATTTT. Protein sequence: CASSLATAGGAGDTQYF.

On this clonotype itself: Found in a library prepared for alpha chains, this beta chain is an off-target read, and its abundance has little meaning. The chain combines TRBV18 with TRBJ1-2; no clear D. The germline gives CDR1 KGHSH, CDR2 LQKENI. CDR3 size: 14 residues. The V end was cut by 3 bases, the J end by 6 bases, with 14 bases between. CDR3 nucleotides: TGTGCCAGCTCACCGCCCCCGGGGAATGATGGCTACACCTTC. It translates to CASSPPPGNDGYTF.

Points on this clonotype: With the library built for alpha chains, this beta chain is off target and its frequency is not meaningful. CDR3 sequence reads: CASSTRQDGNQPQHF. The CDR3 nucleotides read TGTGCCAGCAGTACCCGACAGGACGGCAATCAGCCCCAGCATTTT. This chain uses TRBV28 with TRBJ1-5; D may be TRBD1 (6 bases). CDR1 is MDHEN, CDR2 SYDVKM, per germline. This CDR3 has 15 residues. The V gene lost 5 bases and the J gene lost 2 bases, with 13 bases spanning the gap.

In this sample, this clonotype is medium-sized. For a library built for alpha chains, this beta chain is a stray read; little rests on its size. The chain is built from TRBV29-1 and TRBJ2-5; 7 bases are a match to TRBD1. Trimming took 0 bases from V and 4 from J; bases not matched to a gene: 2. Germline loops: CDR1 SQVTM, CDR2 ANQGSEA. The CDR3 length is 13 residues. In DNA, the CDR3 is TGCAGCGTTGAAGATTGGGACAGAGAGACCCAGTACTTC. It encodes CSVEDWDRETQYF.

As to this clonotype: The size of this beta chain means little, since it is a stray read in a library made for alpha chains. The gene calls are TRBV5-1 and TRBJ2-3; TRBD2 matches 11 bases. V shed 4 bases and J 2 bases; nucleotides not matched to a gene: 6. The germline CDR1 and CDR2 sequences are SGHRS and YFSETQ. The CDR3 is 16 residues long. The CDR3 DNA is TGCGCCAGCAGCCAGACTAGCGGGATCCTCACAGATACGCAGTATTTT. Its translation is CASSQTSGILTDTQYF.

As concerns this clonotype: Because the library targeted alpha chains, this beta chain is an off-target read whose size means little. J is TRBJ1-5 and V is TRBV12-3 or TRBV12-4; D uncertain. The CDR3 is made up of 14 amino acids. V was pared by 5 bases and J by 3 bases, with 11 bases between. The CDR3 region is CASSLMAANQPQHF. The CDR3 DNA reads as TGTGCCAGCAGTCTGATGGCAGCCAATCAGCCCCAGCATTTT.

This clonotype was seen more than once but under ten times. Found in a library prepared for alpha chains, this beta chain is an off-target read, and its abundance has little meaning. CDR3: CSVEWPERTYEQYF. For the CDR3, the DNA is TGCAGCGTTGAATGGCCAGAACGCACCTACGAGCAGTACTTC. The chain combines TRBV29-1 with TRBJ2-7; D remains unclear. CDR1 is SQVTM and CDR2 is ANQGSEA in the germline V gene. Between the trimmed V and J ends, which lost 2 bases and 2 bases, there was a span of 13 bases. This CDR3 is 14 amino acids long.